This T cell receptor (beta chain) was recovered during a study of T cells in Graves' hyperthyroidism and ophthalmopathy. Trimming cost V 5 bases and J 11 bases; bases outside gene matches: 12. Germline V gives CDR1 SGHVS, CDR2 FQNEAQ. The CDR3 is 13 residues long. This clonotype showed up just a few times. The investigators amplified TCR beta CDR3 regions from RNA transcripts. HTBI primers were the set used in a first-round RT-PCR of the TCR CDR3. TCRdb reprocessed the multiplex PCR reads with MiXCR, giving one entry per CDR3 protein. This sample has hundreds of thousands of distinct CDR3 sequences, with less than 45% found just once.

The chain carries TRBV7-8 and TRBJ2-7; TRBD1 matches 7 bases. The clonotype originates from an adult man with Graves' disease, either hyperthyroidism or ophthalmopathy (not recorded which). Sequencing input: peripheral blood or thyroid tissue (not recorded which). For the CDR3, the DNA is TGTGCCAGCAGCCCATCATCCAGGGGGAATGAGTACTTC. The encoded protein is CASSPSSRGNEYF. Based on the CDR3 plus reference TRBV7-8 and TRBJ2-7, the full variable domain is GAGVSQSPRYKVAKRGQDVALRCDPISGHVSLFWYQQALGQGPEFLTYFQNEAQLDKSGLPSDRFFAERPEGSVSTLKIQRTQQEDSAVYLCASSPSSRGNEYFGPGTRLTVT.